The 17 T cell receptor beta chains below all came from one sample that was sequenced in a study of T-cell memory formation after mild COVID-19. TCRdb fed the 5' RACE reads into MiXCR, producing one record per CDR3 protein. The data hold 200,000 to 250,000 distinct CDR3 sequences, with about 9.2% observed a single time. What was sequenced was PBMCs or a T cell subset sorted from them (not recorded which). The receptors here all came from a man aged 18 to 30 who had mild COVID-19 (a few samples of this study predate the infection). Cell type and time point are not known.

This clonotype was seen many times. The rearrangement uses TRBV7-3 and TRBJ2-3; D not resolved. This CDR3 has 13 amino acids. Trimming took off 2 bases at V and 7 bases at J, with 10 bases between the two ends. In germline, CDR1 is SGHTA, CDR2 FQGTGA. CDR3 in amino acids: CASSLDVQHTQYF. The DNA of the CDR3 is TGTGCCAGCAGCTTAGACGTCCAGCATACGCAGTATTTT.

This chain joins TRBV6-1 and TRBJ1-2, with 7 bases that match TRBD1. With 10 bases clipped from V and 3 bases from J, the junction kept 8 bases outside the gene matches. The germline V gene encodes CDR1 MNHNS and CDR2 SASEGT. There are 13 residues in the CDR3. CDR3 DNA sequence: TGTGCCACCAACATCGGGACAGACTATGGCTACACCTTC. Translation: CATNIGTDYGYTF.

This clonotype was seen a handful of times. The J gene is TRBJ1-1, the V gene TRBV18; TRBD1 might be the D (6 bases). Germline V lookup: CDR1 KGHSH, CDR2 LQKENI. V lost 8 bases and J 1 base, leaving 11 bases between the germline ends. The CDR3 runs to 13 residues. This CDR3 is CASRGTSNTEAFF. The CDR3, as DNA: TGTGCCAGCAGAGGGACATCGAACACTGAAGCTTTCTTT.

The V and J genes are TRBV7-2 and TRBJ2-3; D is unclear. V was cut by 8 bases and J by 6 bases, with 9 bases left in between. Looked up from germline, CDR1 is SGHTA and CDR2 is FQGNSA. The CDR3 extends over 11 amino acids. The chain's CDR3 is CASALLDTQYF. DNA of the CDR3: TGTGCCAGCGCTCTTCTTGATACGCAGTATTTT.

This clonotype was counted a few times. The genes are TRBV12-3 or TRBV12-4 and TRBJ1-1; D might be TRBD1 (5 bases). Trimming shortened V by 10 bases and J by 4 bases, and 16 bases separated the two germline ends. This CDR3 has 13 amino acids. The CDR3: CATQQDGFTEAFF. The CDR3 DNA follows: TGTGCCACCCAACAGGACGGGTTCACTGAAGCTTTCTTT.

This clonotype was detected a few times. The V gene is TRBV5-6, the J gene TRBJ1-5; TRBD1 matches at 8 bases. The CDR3 contains 16 residues. Germline CDR1 reads SGHDT; CDR2 reads YYEEEE. V trimming: 3 bases; J trimming: 1 base; junction bases outside the gene matches: 6. CDR3 sequence reads: CASSWRQGLSNQPQHF. The CDR3 DNA follows: TGTGCCAGCAGCTGGAGACAGGGGCTCAGCAATCAGCCCCAGCATTTT.

This clonotype appeared a few times. The V gene is TRBV18, the J gene TRBJ1-1; TRBD1 agrees at 7 bases. The junction had 6 bases not matched to a gene; V was cut back by 6 bases and J by 5 bases. The CDR3 is 13 amino acids. Germline CDR1 reads KGHSH; CDR2 reads LQKENI. This CDR3 is CASSRARGTEAFF. The CDR3 bases are TGTGCCAGCTCCCGGGCCAGGGGGACTGAAGCTTTCTTT.

There are a few counts of this clonotype. The chain couples TRBV2 to TRBJ2-7; tentatively, D is TRBD1 (6 bases). V gave up 6 bases and J gave up 6 bases, with 12 bases separating them. From germline, CDR1 is SNHLY and CDR2 FYNNEI. The length of the CDR3 is 12 residues. CDR3 loop: CASRIQGSEQYV. CDR3 in DNA: TGTGCCAGCAGAATTCAGGGGTCCGAGCAGTACGTC.

The chain employs TRBV20-1 and TRBJ2-3; tentative D call: TRBD1 (5 bases). The CDR3 loop spans 14 amino acids. V was shortened by 2 bases and J by 2 bases, with 11 bases between the two germline ends. Germline CDR1 and CDR2: DFQATT and SNEGSKA (reference sequence). The CDR3 DNA sequence: TGCAGTGCTAGAAGGGCAGGGCTCACAGATACGCAGTATTTT. As protein: CSARRAGLTDTQYF.

This clonotype turned up a few times. The chain uses TRBV30 and TRBJ2-5; no reliable D call. Per germline, CDR1 GTSNPN and CDR2 SVGIG (reference sequence). The CDR3 totals 11 residues. Trimming removed 5 bases at V and 2 bases at J, with 6 bases between. The CDR3 loop reads CAWGEQETQYF. The CDR3 bases are TGTGCCTGGGGAGAACAAGAGACCCAGTACTTC.

This clonotype was counted only a few times. This chain joins TRBV7-2 and TRBJ2-7; the match to TRBD2 covers 9 bases. The CDR3 totals 15 residues. Germline trimming cut 0 bases from V and 6 bases from J; bases unmatched to any gene: 6. Germline V gene lookup returns CDR1 SGHTA and CDR2 FQGNSA. CDR3 residues: CASSLAASGTSEQYF. As DNA, the CDR3 is TGTGCCAGCAGCTTAGCGGCTAGCGGGACATCCGAGCAGTACTTC.

This chain links TRBV6-2 or TRBV6-3 with TRBJ2-5, with TRBD1 matching over 8 bases. V dropped 2 bases and J dropped 5; count of bases not matched to a gene: 4. The CDR3 is 14 residues long. Germline loops: CDR1 MNHEY, CDR2 SVGEGT. The CDR3, as DNA: TGTGCCAGCAGTTACCCCCACAGGGGGGAGACCCAGTACTTC. Protein product: CASSYPHRGETQYF.

This clonotype was detected ten times or more. The V call is TRBV27, the J call TRBJ2-3; D is perhaps TRBD1 or TRBD2 (5 bases each). V lost 3 bases and J lost 4, with 17 bases in between. The CDR3 is made up of 16 amino acids. Looked up from germline, CDR1 is MNHEY and CDR2 is SMNVEV (reference sequence). The CDR3 sequence: CASSLHGTDGADTQYF. CDR3 DNA sequence: TGTGCCAGCAGTTTGCACGGGACCGACGGGGCAGATACGCAGTATTTT.

This clonotype was found a few times. V is TRBV7-9 and J is TRBJ2-7; D may be TRBD1 (6 bases). The germline gives CDR1 SEHNR, CDR2 FQNEAQ (reference sequence). This CDR3 contains 14 residues. Trimming shortened V by 4 bases and J by 1 base, and 11 bases separated the two germline ends. CDR3 DNA: TGTGCCAGCAGCTCTGGACAGATTTCCTACGAGCAGTACGTC. Translated, it gives CASSSGQISYEQYV.

This clonotype has only a few counts. This sequence joins TRBV5-4 and TRBJ1-1; no definite D call. The CDR3 consists of 12 residues. V lost 0 bases to trimming and J lost 6 bases, with 6 bases between them. CDR1 and CDR2 (germline): SGHNT, YYREEE (reference sequence). The CDR3, as DNA: TGTGCCAGCAGCTTGGTCCCCGCTGAAGCTTTCTTT. Translation gives CASSLVPAEAFF.

This clonotype was detected ten times or more. This chain uses TRBV7-2 with TRBJ1-4, with 7 bases identical to TRBD1. Germline loops: CDR1 SGHTA, CDR2 FQGNSA. The V gene end was trimmed by 7 bases and the J gene end by 6 bases; junction bases not matched to a gene: 5. The CDR3 length is 13 residues. The CDR3 DNA reads as TGTGCCAGCAAAAAGGGGGCCTATGAAAAACTGTTTTTT. Protein sequence: CASKKGAYEKLFF.

This clonotype was observed a handful of times. The V call is TRBV20-1, the J call TRBJ1-5; D call uncertain. Between the trimmed V and J ends, which lost 1 base and 3 bases, there was a span of 7 bases. The CDR3 has 13 residues. The germline V gene has CDR1 DFQATT and CDR2 SNEGSKA (reference sequence). CDR3 protein: CSARVQYNQPQHF. DNA of the CDR3: TGCAGTGCTAGAGTTCAGTACAATCAGCCCCAGCATTTT.